The TCR beta chain under discussion was sequenced for a study of cytomegalovirus exposure and HLA in healthy donors. Broader study findings: In terms of immune exposure information, only CMV serostatus was available. In a later analysis, TCR beta V- and J-gene trimming showed a link to a missense DCLRE1C variant. Previous analysis showed most TCR beta V segments were productive about 87% or about 30% of the time.

Comment on this clone: Its target is not known.

The PCR had 60 Vbeta and 13 Jbeta primers. Libraries were prepared by immunoSEQ multiplex PCR; TCRdb keeps only in-frame clonotypes and omits some of them. Here the sample table reports about 200,000 clones. Germline CDR1 and CDR2: MRHNA and SNTAGT. This CDR3 is 13 amino acids long. Trimming pared 2 bases from V and 6 bases from J, leaving 9 bases between. The chain joins TRBV6-4 to TRBJ2-3; TRBD1 is a possible D gene (5 bases). Sequencing was done on a sample of PBMCs. The receptor's source is a boy aged 10-17 years in good health and CMV-seronegative. The CDR3 DNA sequence: TGTGCCAGCAGTGACCATCAGGGTGATACGCAGTATTTT. This encodes CASSDHQGDTQYF.